These 17 T cell receptor beta chains originate from one sample sequenced in a study of T cells in Graves' hyperthyroidism and ophthalmopathy. From RNA transcripts, TCR beta CDR3 regions were amplified. With the HTBI primer set, the TCR CDR3 went through a first round of RT-PCR. One entry per CDR3 protein, called by TCRdb with MiXCR from the multiplex PCR reads. The sample holds 450,000 to 600,000 distinct CDR3 sequences, 12% to 15% seen once. Input material: blood. The receptors come from a woman aged 35 to 49 with Graves' hyperthyroidism.

This clonotype was picked up many times. This rearrangement joins TRBV29-1 to TRBJ2-3; possibly TRBD2 for D (5 bases). This CDR3 comprises 13 residues. From germline, CDR1 is SQVTM and CDR2 ANQGSEA. V lost 3 bases and J lost 1, with 8 bases in between. The CDR3 coding sequence is TGCAGCGTTGAGGTGGGAGGCACAGATACGCAGTATTTT. It specifies CSVEVGGTDTQYF.

This clonotype was detected only a few times. V is TRBV28 and J is TRBJ1-4, with D hard to call. The CDR3 is 13 amino acids. The V end was cut by 2 bases, the J end by 5 bases, with 6 bases between. Looked up from germline, CDR1 is MDHEN and CDR2 is SYDVKM. The CDR3 sequence is CASSLVGNEKLFF. The DNA of the CDR3 is TGTGCCAGCAGTTTAGTGGGCAATGAAAAACTGTTTTTT.

There are a few counts of this clonotype. The chain employs TRBV14 and TRBJ2-7; possible D gene TRBD1, 5 bases. The germline gives CDR1 SGHDN, CDR2 FVKESK. With 4 bases removed from V and 2 bases from J, the gap between germline ends came to 18 bases. The CDR3 contains 16 residues. CDR3 loop: CASSPQDGPNPYEQYF. CDR3 bases: TGTGCCAGCAGCCCACAGGACGGCCCCAATCCCTACGAGCAGTACTTC.

There are many counts of this clonotype. The gene calls are TRBV5-1 and TRBJ2-2, with 7 bases that match TRBD1. The V segment lost 0 bases and the J segment 6 bases; nucleotides outside the gene matches: 5. The CDR3 runs 15 residues. Germline CDR1 and CDR2: SGHRS and YFSETQ. Written as DNA, the CDR3 is TGCGCCAGCAGCTTGGTTGGACAGGACGCCGGGGAGCTGTTTTTT. It specifies CASSLVGQDAGELFF.

Many counts were recorded for this clonotype. The chain carries TRBV20-1 and TRBJ2-1; TRBD2 aligns across 8 bases. The CDR3 is 17 residues long. Germline V CDR1 and CDR2: DFQATT, SNEGSKA (reference sequence). The J segment lost 2 bases and the V segment lost 0 bases, leaving 9 bases of the junction unmatched. The CDR3 sequence: CSARDWGVSGTYNEQFF. CDR3 coding DNA: TGCAGTGCTAGAGATTGGGGGGTTAGCGGGACCTACAATGAGCAGTTCTTC.

This clonotype was counted ten times or more. The chain has TRBV7-3 and TRBJ2-3; 7 nucleotides line up with TRBD2. The junction had 5 bases not matched to a gene; V was cut back by 2 bases and J by 6 bases. This CDR3 contains 14 residues. The germline V gene has CDR1 SGHTA and CDR2 FQGTGA. The CDR3 region has the DNA TGTGCCAGCAGCTTAGGACTAGGGGTCGATACGCAGTATTTT. Translation gives CASSLGLGVDTQYF.

This clonotype was detected ten times or more. The chain employs TRBV30 and TRBJ1-3, with D perhaps matching TRBD1 (5 bases). Deletions cut 1 base from V and 4 bases from J, with 5 bases between. The CDR3 spans 12 residues. Germline CDR1 is GTSNPN and CDR2 is SVGIG (reference sequence). CDR3 loop: CAWSGQGNTIYF. CDR3 in DNA: TGTGCCTGGAGTGGACAGGGAAACACCATATATTTT.

This clonotype was seen repeatedly, ten times or more. This chain connects TRBV28 to TRBJ1-2, with TRBD1 matching over 7 bases. Germline trimming cut 6 bases from V and 3 bases from J; bases unmatched to any gene: 13. Germline loops: CDR1 MDHEN, CDR2 SYDVKM. This CDR3 comprises 16 residues. The CDR3 region is CASSPSSVTGHYGYTF. The DNA for the CDR3 is TGTGCCAGCAGCCCCTCTTCTGTGACAGGGCACTATGGCTACACCTTC.

The table lists this clonotype with many counts. This chain links TRBV19 with TRBJ1-1; TRBD1 matches at 10 bases. CDR3 length equals 15 residues. V shed 7 bases and J 1 base; nucleotides not matched to a gene: 6. Per germline, CDR1 LNHDA and CDR2 SQIVND (reference sequence). The CDR3 DNA follows: TGTGCCAGTACCGACAGGGGGCGATCGAACACTGAAGCTTTCTTT. Its translation: CASTDRGRSNTEAFF.

The chain links TRBV19 to TRBJ1-1; 7 bases are a match to TRBD1. This CDR3 spans 14 amino acids. V was clipped by 10 bases and J by 5 bases; unmatched bases: 13. Germline V gene sequence: CDR1 LNHDA, CDR2 SQIVND (reference sequence). CDR3 sequence reads: CAISPTGVRTEAFF. DNA of the CDR3: TGTGCCATCTCCCCCACAGGGGTGAGGACTGAAGCTTTCTTT.

The chain is built from TRBV12-3 or TRBV12-4 and TRBJ2-7; D might be TRBD2 (6 bases). V lost 3 bases, J lost 4 bases, and 13 bases lay in between. CDR3 length equals 14 residues. CDR3 in DNA: TGTGCCAGCAGTTTGGGGGACTGGGGGTACGAGCAGTACTTC. This codes for CASSLGDWGYEQYF.

In this sample, this clonotype turned up a few times. This chain links TRBV5-1 with TRBJ1-4; 7 nucleotides match TRBD1. Germline CDR1 SGHRS, CDR2 YFSETQ. This CDR3 contains 16 residues. V shed 1 base, J shed 2 bases, and the junction held 5 bases outside the gene matches. CDR3 in DNA: TGCGCCAGCAGCTTGAATTTAGGGGGCACTAATGAAAAACTGTTTTTT. Protein product: CASSLNLGGTNEKLFF.

This clonotype was observed a handful of times. The J gene is TRBJ1-4, the V gene TRBV7-9; 8 bases are a match to TRBD1. Germline V gene sequence: CDR1 SEHNR, CDR2 FQNEAQ (reference sequence). The CDR3 is made up of 17 amino acids. V lost 1 base, J lost 8 bases, and 12 bases stayed unmatched. CDR3 DNA sequence: TGTGCCAGCAGCTTAGGGATCTCGGACAGGGTAAAGGAAAAACTGTTTTTT. Its translation is CASSLGISDRVKEKLFF.

This clonotype was picked up many times. This chain uses TRBV7-2 with TRBJ2-7; no definite D call. Deletions cut 4 bases from V and 1 base from J, with 14 bases between. The CDR3 runs to 15 residues. Per the germline V gene, CDR1 is SGHTA and CDR2 is FQGNSA. CDR3 DNA: TGTGCCAGCAGCTCGCTTCAATCCCCTTCCTACGAGCAGTACTTC. As protein: CASSSLQSPSYEQYF.

This clonotype has just a few counts. The chain recombines TRBV6-1 with TRBJ1-5; TRBD1 might be the D (5 bases). CDR1 is MNHNS, CDR2 SASEGT, per germline. This CDR3 has 13 amino acids. V was pared by 11 bases and J by 7 bases, with 18 bases between. CDR3 sequence (DNA): TGTGCCGGGGGAATTCAGGGAGACCAGCCCCAGCATTTT. It yields the protein CAGGIQGDQPQHF.

This clonotype appeared many times. This chain links TRBV28 with TRBJ1-2; D gene ambiguous. V lost 2 bases and J lost 4, with 5 bases in between. The CDR3 sequence is 12 residues long. The germline V gene has CDR1 MDHEN and CDR2 SYDVKM. CDR3 in amino acids: CASSLSPYGYTF. CDR3 in DNA: TGTGCCAGCAGTTTAAGTCCCTATGGCTACACCTTC.

As concerns this clonotype: A much larger clone lies one base from this, so it may be a read error. V and J are TRBV27 and TRBJ2-7; no clear D. Germline loops: CDR1 MNHEY, CDR2 SMNVEV (reference sequence). The CDR3 sequence is 14 residues long. V lost 2 bases, J lost 2 bases, and 10 bases lay in between. CDR3: CASSLIGNAYEQYF. The CDR3 DNA is TGTGCCAGCAGTTTAATAGGGAACGCCTACGAGCAGTACTTC.